This T cell receptor (beta chain) came from a study of T cells in Graves' hyperthyroidism and ophthalmopathy. Study-wide background: Peripheral blood was drawn at first diagnosis, prior to all treatment.

Turning to this clonotype: Its antigen is currently unknown.

Findings of the study overall: The model identified upcoming ophthalmopathy a median 6.5 months ahead of onset. Ophthalmopathy was distinguished from stable hyperthyroidism by 13 V-J signatures.

Patients were aged 18 to 65, had disease duration under 2 months, and had newly diagnosed hyperthyroidism. Authors of the study amplified TCR beta CDR3 regions from RNA transcripts. First-round RT-PCR targeting the TCR CDR3 was performed with the HTBI primer set. MiXCR was run by TCRdb on the multiplex PCR reads, yielding one entry per CDR3 protein. The table lists about 560,000 distinct CDR3 sequences, over 15% of them singletons. With V trimmed by 0 bases and J by 12 bases, 10 bases remained unmatched. CDR1 is LNHDA, CDR2 SQIVND, per germline (reference sequence). The CDR3 loop spans 15 amino acids.

Sequencing was performed on blood. The chain joins TRBV19 to TRBJ2-1; 8 nucleotides agree with TRBD2. This TCR was sampled from a woman between 18 and 29 years old with Graves' hyperthyroidism. The CDR3 nucleotides are TGTGCCAGTAGTATAGATGAGCGGGGGCGTGTCGGGCAGTTCTTC. This sequence encodes CASSIDERGRVGQFF.